This T cell receptor (beta chain) originates from a study of beta chain features in type 1 diabetes. What was sequenced were expressed TCRB transcripts, since all of the isolated RNA had been reverse transcribed. Naive, central memory and regulatory T cell samples yielded about 4 million reads on average. Generated by immunoSEQ multiplex PCR, the TCRdb table keeps only in-frame clones and is missing some. The sample contains 200,000 to 250,000 clones, about 14% of which appear only once. Staining for CD45RO/CCR7/CD25/CD127/CD95/CD27 allowed sorting of CD4+ naive, central memory, regulatory and stem cell-like memory cells. Study-level results: In these data, an HLA type influence on TCRB rearrangement remained unresolved. Sequencing from cDNA could over-represent high-TCR-expressing cells. For Type 1 diabetes patients, all four CD4+ subsets carried TCRB CDR3s that were moderately but significantly shorter.

Germline V gene data show CDR1 as SGHTA and CDR2 as FQGNSA. The length of the CDR3 is 16 residues. Losses at the gene ends were 5 bases for V and 2 bases for J; bases not matched to a gene: 6. This clone was found a few times. Its antigen remains unknown. This receptor was taken from a man aged 25 to 40 with type 1 diabetes. What was sequenced was naive CD4+ T cells from blood. This sequence joins TRBV7-2 and TRBJ2-3; 11 bases map to TRBD2. The CDR3 here is CASSALAGGTTDTQYF. The CDR3 bases are TGTGCCAGCAGCGCTTTAGCGGGGGGGACCACAGATACGCAGTATTTT.